This record covers a single TCR beta chain. This clonotype came up many times. Its antigen is unknown. No per-base quality is available; no much larger clone lies one base away. The germline V and J ends show losses of 5 bases and 3 bases respectively, and no gene match explains 5 bases of the junction. Including the terminal cysteine and phenylalanine, the CDR3 comprises 14 residues. The read is trimmed to its CDR3 DNA, 42 bases read in frame from base 1. This sample was included in a study of T cells in Graves' hyperthyroidism and ophthalmopathy (dated by TCRdb to between 2018 and 2021). For the wider study: Peripheral blood was sampled at the time of initial diagnosis, prior to any treatment. An independent validation cohort of fewer than 20 hyperthyroidism patients and about 15 patients who later progressed to ophthalmopathy tested prospective prediction of ophthalmopathy. TCR Vbeta CDR3 sequencing of roughly 140 peripheral blood samples (under 45 ophthalmopathy, some 75 hyperthyroidism and approximately 17 progressor patients) is reported in the paper. The 90 or so discovery patients were randomly split 7:3 into training and test sets. In six Graves' hyperthyroidism patients, the study also compared T-cell repertoires from thyroid tissue with T-cell repertoires from blood. Following sampling, methimazole starting at 30 mg daily was given to hyperthyroidism patients, and high-dose intravenous methylprednisolone was given to ophthalmopathy patients. TCR V-J signatures able to tell the groups apart were searched for in a discovery cohort of 90 to 100 patients, of whom roughly 42 had Graves' ophthalmopathy and more than 55 had stable Graves' hyperthyroidism. General conclusions and limits of the study: In validation, the model predicted progression to ophthalmopathy with roughly 66% sensitivity and approximately 78% specificity, a median of 6.5 months before onset. Sample size was not statistically predetermined, and investigators were not blinded to group allocation. A model built on a 13 V-J signature distinguished ophthalmopathy from stable hyperthyroidism, reaching 85% to 90% sensitivity and about 81% specificity in cross-validation and 80%/75% in testing. Most expanded thyroid clonotypes (frequency above 0.001) were also detected in blood, suggesting blood repertoires may reflect thyroid immune responses.

Amplification of TCR beta CDR3 regions was carried out from RNA transcripts. A first-round RT-PCR of the TCR CDR3 used the HTBI primer set with the Qiagen OneStep RT-PCR kit. Libraries were constructed in a second round of multiplex PCR, after which size selection and purification were carried out. Libraries were sequenced paired-end with 100 bp reads on an Illumina HiSeq2000. The published analysis was carried out like this. SOAPnuke was used to process the raw data, removing reads that contained adapters or uncalled bases, had a mean Phred below 15, or lacked an exact match to the constant primer or identifier. COPE v1.2.5 was used to merge high-quality paired reads, and clonotypes were defined as unique nucleotide sequences. MiTCR v1.1 was used to align clonotypes to the IMGT TRBV, TRBD and TRBJ reference segments. The analysis was restricted to V-J combinations with a frequency above 0.0001, which together covered about 99% of the repertoires. The TCS score was defined as F50 (clonal expansion) divided by E x V (chaos), with BLOSUM62-based TCRdist calculated between CDR3 peptides within each V-J. Welch's t-statistics and random forest reduced roughly 540 V-J features to 13, which were used in a naive Bayes classifier (R e1071). TCRdb reran the public reads through fastp at Q25 and MiXCR, keeping productive beta chains. Identical CDR3 proteins give one entry, which carries the most common genes and DNA. TCRdb, not the authors, supplied the V and J calls. This sample comprises 250,000 to 350,000 distinct CDR3 sequences, over 15% of them detected only once. The ten largest clonotypes hold around 57% of the sample.

Ophthalmopathy patients had moderately to severely active disease, with a Clinical Activity Score of 3 or more, a NOSPECS grade of 4 or more, and a disease duration of less than 3 months. Exclusion was applied to patients with uncontrolled infections, other autoimmune diseases, pregnancy or lactation. Clinical symptoms, serum thyroxine and TRAb, thyroid ultrasound, and orbital computed tomography formed the basis for the diagnoses. PBMCs were isolated from about 9.2 ml of fresh peripheral blood by Ficoll-Paque density gradient centrifugation. Total RNA was extracted with Trizol reagent, and quality was checked on an Agilent 2100 Bioanalyzer.

Rearrangement joined TRBV12-3 or TRBV12-4 to TRBJ2-3; 7 nucleotides in the junction match TRBD2. The receptor was isolated from an older woman with Graves' ophthalmopathy. Material: blood. The CDR3 amino acid sequence is: CASSLGLDTDTQYF. The DNA is as follows: TGTGCCAGCAGTCTCGGACTAGATACAGATACGCAGTATTTT.